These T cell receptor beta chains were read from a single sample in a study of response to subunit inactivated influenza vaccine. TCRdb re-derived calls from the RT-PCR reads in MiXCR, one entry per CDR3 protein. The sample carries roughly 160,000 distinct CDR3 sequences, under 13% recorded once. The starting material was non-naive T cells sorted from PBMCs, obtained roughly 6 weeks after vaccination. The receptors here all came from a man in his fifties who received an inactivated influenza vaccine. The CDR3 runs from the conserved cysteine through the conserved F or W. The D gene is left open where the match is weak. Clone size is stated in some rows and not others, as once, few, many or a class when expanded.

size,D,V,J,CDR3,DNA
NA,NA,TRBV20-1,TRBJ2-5,CSARSLGMGSRETQYF,TGCAGTGCTAGATCCCTGGGGATGGGGAGTAGGGAGACCCAGTACTTC
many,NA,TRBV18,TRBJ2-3,CASSKGVNTDTQYF,TGTGCCAGCTCAAAGGGAGTGAACACAGATACGCAGTATTTT
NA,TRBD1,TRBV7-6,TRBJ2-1,CASSLVSGQGKNEQFF,TGTGCCAGCAGCTTAGTTTCAGGACAGGGTAAAAATGAGCAGTTCTTC
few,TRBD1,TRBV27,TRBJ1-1,CASSSQGWTEAFF,TGTGCCAGCAGTTCACAGGGGTGGACTGAAGCTTTCTTT
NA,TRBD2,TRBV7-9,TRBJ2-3,CASSDGLAGRATQYF,TGTGCCAGCAGCGACGGACTAGCGGGGAGGGCTACGCAGTATTTT
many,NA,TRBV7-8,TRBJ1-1,CASSLAPALEAFF,TGTGCCAGCAGCTTAGCGCCAGCCCTTGAAGCTTTCTTT
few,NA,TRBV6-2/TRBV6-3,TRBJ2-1,CASSPPNGNEQFF,TGTGCCAGCAGCCCCCCCAACGGGAATGAGCAGTTCTTC
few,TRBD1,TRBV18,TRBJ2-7,CASSPPYGTGFEQYF,TGTGCCAGCTCACCACCATATGGGACAGGGTTCGAGCAGTACTTC
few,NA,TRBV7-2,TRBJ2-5,CASSLGGTGMETQYF,TGTGCCAGCAGCTTAGGGGGGACGGGAATGGAGACCCAGTACTTC
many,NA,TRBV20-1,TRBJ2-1,CSARVAARVYNEQFF,TGCAGTGCTAGAGTAGCGGCCAGGGTGTACAATGAGCAGTTCTTC
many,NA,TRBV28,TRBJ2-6,CASKVTGGANVLTF,TGTGCCAGCAAGGTGACGGGAGGGGCCAACGTCCTGACTTTC
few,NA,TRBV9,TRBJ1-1,CASSVDPLNTEAFF,TGTGCCAGCAGCGTAGACCCCCTAAACACTGAAGCTTTCTTT
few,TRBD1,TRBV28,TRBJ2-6,CASSSQGAGANVLTF,TGTGCCAGCAGCTCACAGGGGGCTGGGGCCAACGTCCTGACTTTC
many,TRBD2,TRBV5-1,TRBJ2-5,CASSVNPGGIETQYF,TGCGCCAGCAGCGTAAACCCGGGAGGTATCGAGACCCAGTACTTC
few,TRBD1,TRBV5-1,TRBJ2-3,CASRPGGDTQYF,TGCGCCAGCAGACCAGGGGGCGATACGCAGTATTTT
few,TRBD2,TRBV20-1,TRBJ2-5,CSANPGLAGTSETQYF,TGCAGTGCCAACCCCGGACTAGCGGGAACGTCAGAGACCCAGTACTTC
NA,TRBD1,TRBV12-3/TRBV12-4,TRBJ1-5,CASSLTGTEKPQHF,TGTGCCAGCAGTCTCACCGGGACAGAAAAACCCCAGCATTTT
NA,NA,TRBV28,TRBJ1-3,CASSFSRTVQNTIYF,TGTGCCAGCAGTTTTTCCCGTACAGTCCAAAACACCATATATTTT
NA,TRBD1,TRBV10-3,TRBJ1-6,CAISQTGGNNSPLHF,TGTGCCATCAGCCAGACAGGGGGAAATAATTCACCCCTCCACTTT
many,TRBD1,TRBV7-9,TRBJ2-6,CASSLTGDSGANVLTF,TGTGCCAGCAGCTTGACAGGGGACTCTGGGGCCAACGTCCTGACTTTC
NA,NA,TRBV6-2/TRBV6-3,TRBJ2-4,CASNSPLAKNIQYF,TGTGCCAGCAATTCCCCATTAGCCAAAAACATTCAGTACTTC
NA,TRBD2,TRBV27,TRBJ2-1,CASKLAGGPYNEQFF,TGTGCCAGCAAACTAGCGGGAGGACCCTACAATGAGCAGTTCTTC
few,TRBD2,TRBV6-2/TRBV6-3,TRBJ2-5,CASSYQRGGQETQYF,TGTGCCAGCAGTTACCAGCGGGGGGGCCAAGAGACCCAGTACTTC
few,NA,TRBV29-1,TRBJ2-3,CSVWEGGTDTQYF,TGCAGCGTTTGGGAGGGGGGTACAGATACGCAGTATTTT
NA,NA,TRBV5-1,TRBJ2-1,CASSLAAASSYNEQFF,TGCGCCAGCAGCTTGGCCGCCGCGAGCTCCTACAATGAGCAGTTCTTC
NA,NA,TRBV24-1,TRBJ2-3,CATSDLQRGDTQYF,TGTGCCACCAGTGATTTGCAAAGGGGAGATACGCAGTATTTT
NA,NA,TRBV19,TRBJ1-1,CASSNWQGAAEAFF,TGTGCCAGTAGTAATTGGCAGGGAGCGGCGGAAGCTTTCTTT
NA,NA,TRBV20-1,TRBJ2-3,CSARDFLTDTQYF,TGCAGTGCTAGAGATTTCCTCACAGATACGCAGTATTTT
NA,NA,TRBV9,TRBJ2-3,CASSVGPGREYTQYF,TGTGCCAGCAGCGTAGGCCCTGGTCGGGAGTATACGCAGTATTTT
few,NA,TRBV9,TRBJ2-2,CASSVYLLLPPGELFF,TGTGCCAGCAGCGTATATTTGTTGCTACCCCCCGGGGAGCTGTTTTTT